What follows describes a single T cell receptor (beta chain). Its matching antigen is unknown. The sample originates from a study of shared clonotypes between healthy human individuals. Regarding the study as a whole: Clonotypes not shared had lower generation probabilities than those common to all four donors.

In the naive CD8 group, cells lacked CD45RO and were positively selected for CCR7, so terminally differentiated effector memory CD45RA+ cells were left out. Caucasian adults living in Nashville, Tennessee, provided all samples. CDR3 length: 16 residues. CDR1 is MNHEY, CDR2 SMNVEV, per germline (reference sequence). V lost 5 bases, J lost 3 bases, and 8 bases stayed unmatched. Here immunoSEQ multiplex PCR was the method, and the copy in TCRdb shows in-frame clones only, minus some. The sample has around 2,100,000 clones; about 95% are singletons. The sequenced sample was naive CD8+ T cells sorted from blood. V gene TRBV27 combines with J gene TRBJ2-1, with TRBD2 matching 9 bases. This receptor was obtained from a man younger than 35 in good health. CDR3 in DNA: TGTGCCAGCAGTCCACTGGGTAGCGGGGGCTACAATGAGCAGTTCTTC. Its protein product is CASSPLGSGGYNEQFF.